The 20 T cell receptor beta chains listed next were all sequenced from one sample in a study of graft-versus-host responses after intestinal transplantation. These receptors have no known antigen. Method: immunoSEQ multiplex PCR; TCRdb's copy keeps in-frame clones and lacks some. There are some 140,000 clones in the sample; about 90% occur only once, and 0.19% lies in the top ten. The sequencing used unstimulated CD4+ T cells sorted from spleen or lymph node cells, collected before intestinal transplant. These receptors were taken from a human donor who received an intestinal transplant.

The rearrangement uses TRBV5-4 and TRBJ2-5, with unresolved D. Trimming took off 2 bases at V and 5 bases at J, with 10 bases between the two ends. Germline loops: CDR1 SGHNT, CDR2 YYREEE (reference sequence). This CDR3 is built from 13 residues. The CDR3 region has the DNA TGTGCCAGCAGCTTAAGCTGGATGGAGACCCAGTACTTC. Translating it yields CASSLSWMETQYF.

The CDR3 is CASSPRTGIGSYNEQFF. DNA of the CDR3: TGTGCCAGCAGCCCCCGGACAGGGATTGGCTCCTACAATGAGCAGTTCTTC. V usage is TRBV6-4 and J usage is TRBJ2-1; 8 bases fit TRBD1. This CDR3 region has 17 residues. Trimming at V came to 6 bases and at J to 0 bases, leaving 10 bases not matched to a gene. The V gene's germline CDR1 is MRHNA and CDR2 SNTAGT.

This clone was counted only a few times. The chain employs TRBV10-3 and TRBJ1-3; D is possibly TRBD1 (5 bases). Germline V gene sequence: CDR1 ENHRY, CDR2 SYGVKD. Deletions cut 3 bases from V and 2 bases from J, with 14 bases between. There are 16 residues in the CDR3. Here the CDR3 DNA reads TGTGCCATCAGTGATCGAGGGGCGCGTGCTGGAAACACCATATATTTT. This sequence encodes CAISDRGARAGNTIYF.

CDR3 loop: CASGQGNNSPLHF. The CDR3, as DNA: TGTGCCAGCGGACAGGGGAATAATTCACCCCTCCACTTT. The rearrangement links TRBV7-9 to TRBJ1-6, with 9 nucleotides matching TRBD1. The ends lost 8 bases at V and 5 bases at J; junction bases unmatched: 1. Germline V gene data show CDR1 as SEHNR and CDR2 as FQNEAQ (reference sequence). This CDR3 has 13 residues. Drawing the rest from reference TRBV7-9 and TRBJ1-6, the complete variable domain is DTGVSQNPRHKITKRGQNVTFRCDPISEHNRLYWYRQTLGQGPEFLTYFQNEAQLEKSRLLSDRFSAERPKGSFSTLEIQRTEQGDSAMYLCASGQGNNSPLHFGNGTRLTVT.

CDR3 amino acids: CASSATGSYNEQFF. The CDR3 nucleotides are TGTGCCAGCAGTGCGACAGGTTCCTACAATGAGCAGTTCTTC. This chain uses TRBV6-4 with TRBJ2-1; tentative D call: TRBD1 (6 bases). The CDR3 loop spans 14 amino acids. Trimming pared 4 bases from V and 1 base from J, leaving 8 bases between. Germline V CDR1 and CDR2: MRHNA, SNTAGT.

V gene TRBV7-8 combines with J gene TRBJ2-1; 7 bases align to TRBD1. Trimming at V came to 5 bases and at J to 8 bases, leaving 12 bases not matched to a gene. The CDR3 is 15 residues long. Germline CDR1 reads SGHVS; CDR2 reads FQNEAQ. DNA of the CDR3: TGTGCCAGCAGCGTCCAGAGGGGGCCTTCCGATGAGCAGTTCTTC. This sequence encodes CASSVQRGPSDEQFF.

The rearrangement uses TRBV18 and TRBJ1-1; 10 bases align to TRBD1. There are 16 residues in the CDR3. Germline lookup yields CDR1 KGHSH and CDR2 LQKENI. Trimming removed 3 bases from V and 4 bases from J; junction bases left unmatched: 8. The CDR3 sequence is CASSPQGQGRGTEAFF. CDR3 DNA sequence: TGTGCCAGCTCACCCCAGGGACAGGGGCGAGGCACTGAAGCTTTCTTT.

This chain links TRBV30 with TRBJ2-2, with 9 bases aligning to TRBD1. Germline values: CDR1 GTSNPN, CDR2 SVGIG (reference sequence). The CDR3 is 14 amino acids. Trimming cost V 3 bases and J 5 bases; bases outside gene matches: 4. CDR3 sequence reads: CAWSPGTGTGELFF. Here the CDR3 DNA reads TGTGCCTGGAGCCCCGGGACAGGGACCGGGGAGCTGTTTTTT.

This chain connects TRBV2 to TRBJ1-5, with TRBD1 matching over 10 bases. J was trimmed by 6 bases and V by 8 bases; bases with no gene match: 4. Germline V CDR1 and CDR2: SNHLY, FYNNEI. There are 13 residues in the CDR3. CDR3 nucleotide sequence: TGTGCCAGCCGACAGGGGGCAAGTCAGCCCCAGCATTTT. The encoded protein is CASRQGASQPQHF.

The chain uses TRBV28 and TRBJ1-5; 7 bases map to TRBD1. This CDR3 is 14 amino acids long. V trimming: 6 bases; J trimming: 3 bases; junction bases outside the gene matches: 5. Germline CDR1 is MDHEN and CDR2 is SYDVKM. CDR3 amino acids: CASRTGQANQPQHF. The DNA of the CDR3 is TGTGCCAGCAGGACAGGACAGGCCAATCAGCCCCAGCATTTT.

The chain employs TRBV10-3 and TRBJ1-3; D remains unclear. The CDR3 is made up of 16 amino acids. Germline V gene data show CDR1 as ENHRY and CDR2 as SYGVKD. Trimming removed 4 bases at V and 0 bases at J, with 13 bases between. The CDR3 DNA reads TGTGCCATCAGTGTCTGGGGAGGCTTCTCTGGAAACACCATATATTTT. This sequence encodes CAISVWGGFSGNTIYF.

V usage is TRBV6-1 and J usage is TRBJ2-5, with TRBD1 matching 11 bases. Trimming removed 7 bases from V and 4 bases from J; junction bases left unmatched: 8. CDR1 and CDR2 (germline): MNHNS, SASEGT. The CDR3 has 15 amino acids. In nucleotides, the CDR3 is TGTGCCAGCAAGTCCGGAGGGACAGGGGGAGAGACCCAGTACTTC. Translating it yields CASKSGGTGGETQYF.

The rearrangement links TRBV7-6 to TRBJ2-5; 10 nucleotides align to TRBD1. The CDR3 totals 15 residues. Trimming took 5 bases from V and 2 from J; bases not matched to a gene: 5. Germline CDR1 SGHVS, CDR2 FNYEAQ. CDR3 sequence (DNA): TGTGCCAGCAGCCCCCGGGACAGGGGTCAAGAGACCCAGTACTTC. This encodes CASSPRDRGQETQYF.

This clone has only a few counts. V is TRBV7-3 and J is TRBJ2-3; 7 bases match TRBD2. After removal of 6 bases from V and 5 bases from J, the junction contained 11 bases not matched to a gene. This CDR3 comprises 15 residues. Looked up from germline, CDR1 is SGHTA and CDR2 is FQGTGA. The CDR3 here is CASSYLGLSIDTQYF. DNA for the CDR3: TGTGCCAGCAGTTACTTGGGACTATCGATAGATACGCAGTATTTT.

This CDR3 is CAWSAQGGAEAFF. In nucleotides, the CDR3 is TGTGCCTGGAGTGCGCAGGGTGGGGCTGAAGCTTTCTTT. V usage is TRBV30 and J usage is TRBJ1-1; weak D call: TRBD1 (5 bases). This CDR3 is 13 amino acids long. The V and J ends lost 1 base and 6 bases respectively, with 12 bases between them. In germline, CDR1 is GTSNPN, CDR2 SVGIG (reference sequence). Looking up the rest from reference TRBV30 and TRBJ1-1 gives the full variable domain: SQTIHQWPATLVQPVGSPLSLECTVEGTSNPNLYWYRQAAGRGLQLLFYSVGIGQISSEVPQNLSASRPQDRQFILSSKKLLLSDSGFYLCAWSAQGGAEAFFGQGTRLTVV.

This chain joins TRBV4-3 and TRBJ2-2; D is undetermined. Deletions cut 0 bases from V and 1 base from J, with 9 bases between. Germline loops: CDR1 LGHNA, CDR2 YSLEER. The CDR3 consists of 16 residues. The CDR3 here is CASSQDLLVNTGELFF. In DNA form, the CDR3 reads TGCGCCAGCAGCCAAGATCTTCTAGTGAACACCGGGGAGCTGTTTTTT.

The chain combines TRBV30 with TRBJ2-5, with 8 nucleotides matching TRBD1. Germline values: CDR1 GTSNPN, CDR2 SVGIG (reference sequence). The CDR3 spans 14 residues. Trimming removed 4 bases from V and 4 bases from J; junction bases left unmatched: 8. The CDR3 here is CAWTGADRAETQYF. The CDR3 bases are TGTGCCTGGACGGGGGCGGACAGGGCAGAGACCCAGTACTTC. Supplemented by reference TRBV30 and TRBJ2-5, the full variable domain reads SQTIHQWPATLVQPVGSPLSLECTVEGTSNPNLYWYRQAAGRGLQLLFYSVGIGQISSEVPQNLSASRPQDRQFILSSKKLLLSDSGFYLCAWTGADRAETQYFGPGTRLLVL.

The chain employs TRBV7-9 and TRBJ2-1; no firm D call. The V and J ends lost 0 bases and 7 bases respectively, with 19 bases between them. This CDR3 has 17 residues. Germline V gene sequence: CDR1 SEHNR, CDR2 FQNEAQ (reference sequence). The CDR3 DNA follows: TGTGCCAGCAGCTTAGCGCCGGCGGTGATACCCCTAAATGAGCAGTTCTTC. Its translation: CASSLAPAVIPLNEQFF.

This clone was seen just once. The chain is built from TRBV11-3 and TRBJ2-2; weak D call: TRBD2 (5 bases). This CDR3 comprises 12 residues. Germline V CDR1 and CDR2: SGHNT, YENEEA. Deletions cut 4 bases from V and 7 bases from J, with 7 bases between. In DNA, the CDR3 is TGTGCCAGCAGCTCTAGCCGCGGGGAGCTGTTTTTT. It specifies CASSSSRGELFF.

The rearrangement uses TRBV4-1 and TRBJ2-1; TRBD2 agrees at 8 bases. Germline values: CDR1 MGHRA, CDR2 YSYEKL. The CDR3 covers 18 residues. V lost 1 base and J lost 4; bases outside the gene matches: 12. In DNA form, the CDR3 reads TGCGCCAGCAGCCAAGGGATTGGGGGACTAGGGGGATACAATGAGCAGTTCTTC. It encodes CASSQGIGGLGGYNEQFF.